The 15 T cell receptor beta chains below all came from one sample that was sequenced in a study of naive and memory T cell subsets. Both TRBC1 and TRBC2 were covered by a beta constant-region primer of two equimolar oligonucleotides. Ligated cDNA was amplified by four rounds of PCR with nested alpha and beta constant-region primers and SP2. TCRdb reprocessed the UMI-ligation and nested PCR reads via MiXCR and lists one record per CDR3 protein. The repertoire has 9,500 to 10,000 distinct CDR3 sequences, roughly 5.5% of them found once; the top ten carry 50% to 70%. The specimen sequenced was CD4+ TEMRA cells from blood. Subset noted: effector memory re-expressing CD45RA, CD45RA+ CD27-. These receptors came from a human donor in good health.

This chain connects TRBV6-2 or TRBV6-3 to TRBJ2-3, with D hard to call. Trimming stripped 5 bases from V and 3 bases from J, with 15 bases between. Germline V gene data show CDR1 as MNHEY and CDR2 as SVGEGT. The CDR3 is 15 residues long. The CDR3 sequence: CASSQRPRGTDTQYF. For the CDR3, the DNA is TGTGCCAGCAGTCAACGTCCTCGAGGTACAGATACGCAGTATTTT.

This clonotype was seen more than once but under ten times. V is TRBV18 and J is TRBJ2-6; TRBD1 agrees at 8 bases. The junction had 6 bases not matched to a gene; V was cut back by 1 base and J by 1 base. CDR1 and CDR2 from the germline V gene are KGHSH and LQKENI. The CDR3 contains 18 residues. The CDR3 DNA reads TGTGCCAGCTCACCACGACAACAGGGGGAATCTGGGGCCAACGTCCTGACTTTC. Residues: CASSPRQQGESGANVLTF. Using reference TRBV18 and TRBJ2-6 for the parts outside the CDR3, the full variable domain is NAGVMQNPRHLVRRRGQEARLRCSPMKGHSHVYWYRQLPEEGLKFMVYLQKENIIDESGMPKERFSAEFPKEGPSILRIQQVVRGDSAAYFCASSPRQQGESGANVLTFGAGSRLTVL.

The chain recombines TRBV7-2 with TRBJ1-5, with D uncertain. The CDR3 length is 12 residues. The germline CDR1 and CDR2 sequences are SGHTA and FQGNSA. The V and J ends lost 3 bases and 4 bases respectively, with 4 bases between them. CDR3 protein: CASSLPNQPQHF. In DNA, the CDR3 is TGTGCCAGCAGCTTGCCAAATCAGCCCCAGCATTTT.

The CDR3 protein is CSVSRGASYEQYF. The CDR3 DNA follows: TGCAGCGTTTCGCGGGGGGCATCCTACGAGCAGTACTTC. V and J are TRBV29-1 and TRBJ2-7, with TRBD2 matching over 8 bases. This CDR3 region has 13 residues. CDR1 SQVTM and CDR2 ANQGSEA come from the germline V gene. The V segment lost 5 bases and the J segment 1 base; nucleotides outside the gene matches: 4.

This clonotype was found a few times. This chain joins TRBV6-5 and TRBJ2-6; D not certain. This CDR3 spans 13 amino acids. V lost 10 bases, J lost 0 bases, and 7 bases lay in between. Germline V CDR1 and CDR2: MNHEY, SVGAGI. The DNA of the CDR3 is TGTGCCACCCGGCCCTCTGGGGCCAACGTCCTGACTTTC. As protein: CATRPSGANVLTF.

In its sample, this clonotype was seen many times. The chain has TRBV6-5 and TRBJ1-3; D remains ambiguous. Trimming took 5 bases from V and 0 from J, leaving 14 bases between them. Germline loops: CDR1 MNHEY, CDR2 SVGAGI. The CDR3 is 16 residues long. CDR3 nucleotides: TGTGCCAGCAGTCGCGTACCCGGATTCTCTGGAAACACCATATATTTT. It yields the protein CASSRVPGFSGNTIYF.

This clonotype was seen at least ten times. This chain connects TRBV7-9 to TRBJ1-3; D unclear. Trimming took off 7 bases at V and 8 bases at J, with 18 bases between the two ends. Looked up from germline, CDR1 is SEHNR and CDR2 is FQNEAQ (reference sequence). CDR3 length: 14 amino acids. In nucleotides, the CDR3 is TGTGCCAGCACCCCCAGCAGGCCCGACTACACCATATATTTT. Its protein is CASTPSRPDYTIYF.

In its sample, this clonotype was seen a few times. The J gene is TRBJ2-1, the V gene TRBV3-1; 7 nucleotides match TRBD2. The CDR3 sequence is 17 residues long. V lost 1 base to trimming and J lost 4 bases; unmatched junction nucleotides: 10. Germline CDR1 and CDR2: LGHDT and YNNKEL (reference sequence). CDR3 protein: CASSQVKAGRQYNEQFF. In DNA form, the CDR3 reads TGTGCCAGCAGCCAAGTGAAAGCGGGACGGCAGTACAATGAGCAGTTCTTC.

This clonotype has at least ten counts. The gene calls are TRBV10-3 and TRBJ2-7; TRBD1 matches at 10 bases. This CDR3 comprises 14 residues. Trimming at V came to 5 bases and at J to 3 bases, leaving 4 bases not matched to a gene. CDR1 ENHRY and CDR2 SYGVKD come from the germline V gene. The CDR3 region is CAISSDRGSYEQYF. CDR3 DNA sequence: TGTGCCATCAGTTCGGACAGGGGGAGCTACGAGCAGTACTTC.

This clonotype occurred many times. The genes are TRBV7-2 and TRBJ2-5; D possibly uses TRBD1 or TRBD2 (5 bases each). V lost 6 bases and J lost 9, with 20 bases in between. The CDR3 totals 14 residues. CDR1 and CDR2 (germline): SGHTA, FQGNSA. In DNA form, the CDR3 reads TGTGCCAGCAGGTTCCCCGGGACGAGTTCGGCCCAGTACTTC. It translates to CASRFPGTSSAQYF. Complete variable domain (other parts from reference TRBV7-2 and TRBJ2-5): GAGVSQSPSNKVTEKGKDVELRCDPISGHTALYWYRQSLGQGLEFLIYFQGNSAPDKSGLPSDRFSAERTGGSVSTLTIQRTQQEDSAVYLCASRFPGTSSAQYFGPGTRLLVL.

The chain is built from TRBV11-1 and TRBJ2-1; 7 bases line up with TRBD1. The CDR3 is 13 residues long. V was pared by 4 bases and J by 4 bases, with 1 base of the junction left unmatched. CDR1 and CDR2 (germline): SGHAT, FQDESV (reference sequence). The CDR3 sequence is CASSSGQYNEQFF. The CDR3 DNA reads TGTGCCAGCAGCTCGGGACAGTACAATGAGCAGTTCTTC. Together with reference TRBV11-1 and TRBJ2-1, the CDR3 gives the full variable domain: EAEVAQSPRYKITEKSQAVAFWCDPISGHATLYWYRQILGQGPELLVQFQDESVVDDSQLPKDRFSAERLKGVDSTLKIQPAELGDSAMYLCASSSGQYNEQFFGPGTRLTVL.

In its sample, this clonotype was seen many times. The V and J genes are TRBV27 and TRBJ1-4; no firm D call. Per the germline V gene, CDR1 is MNHEY and CDR2 is SMNVEV (reference sequence). The CDR3 is 14 amino acids. Trimming removed 5 bases from V and 0 bases from J, with 7 bases in between. In DNA form, the CDR3 reads TGTGCCAGCAGTAGTAAAGCAACTAATGAAAAACTGTTTTTT. This gives the protein CASSSKATNEKLFF. Full variable domain (rest looked up from reference TRBV27 and TRBJ1-4): EAQVTQNPRYLITVTGKKLTVTCSQNMNHEYMSWYRQDPGLGLRQIYYSMNVEVTDKGDVPEGYKVSRKEKRNFPLILESPSPNQTSLYFCASSSKATNEKLFFGSGTQLSVL.

There are a few counts of this clonotype. The chain combines TRBV11-2 with TRBJ2-1; 16 nucleotides align to TRBD2. The V gene's germline CDR1 is SGHAT and CDR2 FQNNGV. The CDR3 totals 18 residues. V trimming: 4 bases; J trimming: 6 bases; junction bases outside the gene matches: 9. CDR3 in DNA: TGTGCCAGCAGCTCAGGGGGACTAGCGGGGGGGAGAATCAATGAGCAGTTCTTC. It specifies CASSSGGLAGGRINEQFF.

This clonotype was seen ten or more times. V is TRBV7-2 and J is TRBJ1-6; the D is unclear. V was shortened by 2 bases and J by 7 bases, with 12 bases between the two germline ends. CDR1 and CDR2 from the germline V gene are SGHTA and FQGNSA. The CDR3 has 15 residues. CDR3 region: CASSLSRAGNSPLHF. CDR3 sequence (DNA): TGTGCCAGCAGCTTATCTCGGGCGGGAAATTCACCCCTCCACTTT.

This clonotype was detected a few times. The CDR3 reads CASSDNRESEAFF. CDR3 DNA: TGTGCCAGCAGCGATAACAGGGAAAGCGAAGCTTTCTTT. V usage is TRBV3-1 and J usage is TRBJ1-1; D may be TRBD1 (6 bases). Between the trimmed V and J ends, which lost 5 bases and 8 bases, there was a span of 15 bases. This CDR3 is 13 amino acids long. Germline CDR1 is LGHDT and CDR2 is YNNKEL (reference sequence).